This T cell receptor beta chain appears in the sequencing data of a study of blood T cell repertoires in COVID-19. Here immunoSEQ multiplex PCR was the method, and the copy in TCRdb shows in-frame clones only, minus some. The sample consists of fewer than 350,000 clones, 70% to 90% of them appearing once. This CDR3 region has 13 residues. The V gene lost 5 bases and the J gene lost 12 bases, with 19 bases spanning the gap. The specimen sequenced was peripheral blood. The genes are TRBV12-3 or TRBV12-4 and TRBJ1-1, with D possibly matching TRBD1 (6 bases). The receptor was isolated from a woman aged 25 to 39 with COVID-19, enrolled during active disease. CDR3 DNA: TGTGCCAGCAGTCAAGCAGGGGTAGGTGGGTCTTTCTTT. Amino acids: CASSQAGVGGSFF.